Sequencing of this T cell receptor (beta chain) was carried out in a study of T cell repertoires in cytomegalovirus infection (dated by TCRdb to about 2019). Regarding the complete study: Donor HLA type was relevant to the analysis, because carriage of CMV infection together with the matching HLA type was indicated by public TCR beta signatures.

The V and J ends are trimmed by 0 bases and 7 bases, leaving 13 bases between them. The CDR3 has 14 amino acids, counting the end cysteine and phenylalanine. Just CDR3 DNA is preserved here, 42 bases in frame from base 1. The germline V gene (reference sequence) yields MNHNY for CDR1 and SVGAGI for CDR2. Sequencer: Illumina HiSeq 1500. The public reads were reanalyzed by TCRdb: fastp trimming at Q25, MiXCR alignment, in-frame beta chains only. One record per CDR3 amino acid sequence lists the most common genes and DNA. In this sample the table shows roughly 500,000 distinct CDR3 sequences, about 11% of which occur a single time. Roughly 10% of the sample rests with the top ten. This clonotype was found a few times. The clone's antigen remains unknown. Per-nucleotide qualities are absent, and no much larger clonotype sits a single base away. General conclusions and limits of the study: In the ex vivo response, HLA-C-restricted CMV-specific TCR beta clonotypes were dominant, and in two of eight donors the single most frequent clonotype came from this HLA-C-restricted group. Cumulative frequency of public TCR beta family members discriminated carriers of CMV infection plus the relevant HLA type in this cohort and an independent approximately 360-donor cohort.

This TCR derives from a human donor in good health (CMV status not recorded). Some clones in this sample may be carry-over from other donors' samples. What was sequenced was PBMCs. The V and J segments used are TRBV6-6 and TRBJ2-7; the D segment may tentatively be TRBD1 or TRBD2, each giving 5 matched bases. Here the CDR3 is given as CASSYSEDTSEQYF. The DNA sequence reads TGTGCCAGCAGTTACTCGGAGGACACTTCAGAGCAGTACTTC.